The following is a TCR beta chain sequence with its context. Its antigen is undetermined. This entry comes from a study of T cells expressing NK-cell markers. Across the study: It was sorted CD3+CD56+NKG2C+, CD3+CD56+NKG2C- and CD3+CD56-NKG2C+ T cells that supplied the TCR beta repertoires.

Study-level findings and limits: Dominant NKG2C+ clonotypes made up roughly 1.0-8% of CD8+ T cells in 5 or 6 donors. Once again these clonotypes came out on top in the CD3+CD56-NKG2C+ fraction of four donors.

After re-calling the 5' RACE reads, TCRdb lists one entry per CDR3 protein, DNA absent. The sample table sets out 500,000 or so distinct CDR3 sequences. CDR3 length equals 14 residues. V is TRBV12-3 or TRBV12-4 and J is TRBJ2-1; TCRdb's D call of TRBD1 is untestable without DNA. The receptor comes from a man aged 18 to 30 in good health. The sequenced sample was blood T cells: a sorted CD56 or NKG2C T cell subset, CD4+ or CD8+ T cells, or bulk PBMC T cells (not recorded which). This CDR3 reads CASTRGTGEYEQFF.